One TCR beta chain is described in this entry. Its antigen specificity is not known. Base qualities are missing; no much larger clone stands one base away. The cohort consisted of hundreds of healthy bone marrow donors. At the time of sampling, every cohort member was nominally healthy, though immune exposures that went unrecorded were likely present. The donor was CMV seropositive and belonged to the group of 270 or so seropositive cohort members. A peripheral blood sample was provided by each donor, and peripheral blood mononuclear cells were used for TCR beta sequencing. The Qiagen DNeasy Blood Extraction Kit was used to extract genomic DNA from the blood cell samples. Library preparation was by the immunoSEQ multiplex PCR assay. For the multiplex PCR, a mixture combining 60 forward primers for TCR Vbeta segments and 13 reverse primers for TCR Jbeta segments was used. The CDR3 region of rearranged TCR beta genes was amplified from genomic DNA with a multiplex PCR assay. The amplified TCR beta libraries were sequenced on the Illumina HiSeq System as 87-base-pair reads. Turning to the authors' computational methods: A later analysis tallied approximately 87 million unique TCR beta chains across the 666 repertoires, and some 10 million of those chains were shared by two or more donors. Raw reads were error-corrected and collapsed into unique sequences by a nearest-neighbor algorithm in which closely related sequences were merged to remove PCR and sequencing errors. CDR3 sequences were aligned to IMGT reference sequences to assign V, D and J gene segments. For a sequence to be retained, at least a six-nucleotide match to both a V gene segment and a J gene segment was required. A rearrangement counted as productive if the CDR3 had no stop codons and remained in frame with V and J, and every other rearrangement counted as non-productive. Following IMGT convention, CDR3 was defined as the stretch from the second conserved V-encoded cysteine up to the conserved J-encoded phenylalanine. Sequences without an unambiguous match to a single V gene segment were excluded from the earlier analysis of 450 to 650 of the donors. An earlier analysis of 500 to 700 of the donors classified V segments as functional when productive rearrangements were above 56.7% and as segregating when the standard deviation between donors was above 5%. A statistical classification framework was built for diagnosing cytomegalovirus status from the catalog of TCR beta chain sequences. V and J gene assignment, in a later analysis, came from comparing TCR nucleotide sequences with IMGT/GENE-DB human TR gene sequences. Using the TCRdist pipeline, a later analysis assigned CDR3 sequences along with most-parsimonious VDJ recombination scenarios. In a later analysis, each TCR beta chain was defined by its CDR3 amino acid sequence together with its V-gene family, and reads lacking a unique V-gene family were excluded. To address suspected cross-contamination and a sequencing artifact, a later analysis removed 550 to 750 highly shared, low-generation-probability nucleotide sequences. For each public chain, a later analysis derived a clonal expansion index from normalized ranks of inferred template counts within each repertoire. A later analysis computed generation probabilities with a VDJ recombination model fitted to out-of-frame rearrangements, and checked the results against IGoR. In a later analysis, TCR-TCR, TCR-HLA and TCR-CMV co-occurrence was scored with hypergeometric tests, and a repertoire-size bias correction was applied to TCR pairs. To estimate false discovery rates, a later analysis permuted the HLA or CMV assignments 20 times. In a later analysis, co-occurring TCRs were grouped using DBSCAN, with TCRdist sequence similarity added in when clustering inside HLA-allele-positive subsets. Co-occurrence clustering excluded repertoires with fewer than 30,000 or more than 120,000 public chains, plus five with anomalous nucleotide sharing. Here the immuneACCESS table is served through TCRdb, limited to in-frame sequences with V and J called. Missing clones are a known gap in these copies; in checked studies unresolved V genes cover under half, and the rest lacks a known reason. The DNA was the basis for D and trimming; V, J and clone size are from that table. Present in this sample are about 200,000 clones, almost 70% of which were seen just once. The ten largest clonotypes hold about 2.5% of the sample.

The sample comes from a study of cytomegalovirus exposure and HLA in healthy donors (dated 2017 in TCRdb). Context from the whole study: According to an earlier analysis of several hundred of the donors, about 180 million T cells yielded roughly 110 million unique TCR beta sequences and around 280 Gb of sequence data. An early release covering around 630 HLA-typed donors comprised approximately 300 gigabases of sequencing data and around 85 million unique TCR sequences. Of the roughly 420 genotyped donors, roughly 80% were placed in the genetic ancestry cluster associated with self-reported Caucasian donors. The study aimed to test whether cataloging public T cell receptors could reveal signatures of past pathogen exposure. The T cell repertoires of some 670 subjects were profiled by immunosequencing and related to cytomegalovirus serostatus. Along with the approximately 650-subject first cohort, a separate validation cohort of 120 different subjects was used. High-throughput TCR immunosequencing, statistical association of individual TCRs with disease status, and machine learning were combined to predict cytomegalovirus infection status. A later analysis re-analyzed previously published TCR beta repertoires from 666 donors and added high-resolution HLA genotyping to study TCR occurrence patterns. Rather than drawing on any new phenotypic data, the later analysis identified candidate immune exposures from TCR beta sequences and the way those sequences occurred across donors. To decide whether each TCR beta V gene segment behaved as functional or pseudogenic, an earlier analysis of approximately 600 of the donors relied on high-throughput TCR beta sequencing. Donor age, sex, ethnicity and CMV serostatus were compiled alongside the repertoire data. A later genetic analysis took genome-wide SNP genotypes for about 55% of the roughly 670 donors and used that subset as a discovery cohort. Every discovery cohort repertoire had been produced on one sequencing platform. Class I and class II HLA loci were covered by the typing at four-digit resolution. The number of typed donors differed by locus: roughly 629-640 for A, B, C, DRB1 and DQB1; 522 for DQA1; some 610 for DPA1; and around 450 for DPB1. Several DR-DQ haplotypes were treated as single units for association and clustering because of strong linkage in the cohort. Across about 370 genotyped donors of the cohort, an average of about 250,000 unique TCR beta nucleotide sequences per donor were sequenced, and 15% to 20% of those sequences were non-productive. Overall study outcomes, separate from this receptor: In a later analysis, TCR association rates were found to vary across HLA loci, with the most associated TCRs seen for DRB1 alleles and the fewest for HLA-C alleles. An earlier analysis of 587 of the donors showed that most TCR beta V segments appeared in productive rearrangements either about 87% or about 30% of the time, which broadly matched IMGT annotations. Only TCR beta chains were sequenced in this cohort, and the absence of alpha or paired-chain data limited detectable features. Correlated functional status among segregating V segments might be attributable to linkage disequilibrium, but an unknown experimental factor could not be ruled out. The study listed 164 TCR beta chains as associated with cytomegalovirus. The authors suggested that the approach could potentially be extended to other disease states and immunological phenotypes. In a later analysis, most CMV-associated TCR beta chains were found to appear HLA-restricted, with HLA associations seemingly driven largely by CMV exposure. A further reported finding was that TCR beta sequences accurately predicted the HLA-A and HLA-B alleles for most subjects in the first cohort. Over 15 rarely observed V segments, including chromosome 9 orphons, were excluded from the earlier analysis of several hundred of the donors because counts were too low. A few of the identified cytomegalovirus-associated TCR beta chains were confirmed in vitro to be specific for cytomegalovirus antigens. According to a later genetic analysis, donors in an Asian-associated ancestry cluster had fewer N-insertions in productive TCRs than the roughly 700-donor mean. Sequencing depth was assumed to be roughly uniform across donors in the presence/absence analyses, though that assumption may not hold. In a later analysis, several top co-occurrence clusters were reported to appear linked to parvovirus B19, influenza, CMV and Epstein-Barr virus. A cluster of highly shared sequence variants was judged likely to represent a technical artifact of the sequencing pipeline. CMV serostatus was the only immune exposure information available for the cohort. In a later analysis, HLA-associated TCR beta chains showed more clonal expansion and lower generation probabilities than non-associated chains that were equally common. When HLA alleles, especially DR and DQ, strongly co-occurred, TCR associations were difficult to assign to individual alleles. A later genetic analysis associated a missense DCLRE1C variant with V-gene and J-gene trimming of TCR beta chains, and an independent cohort replicated the association. While some public TCRs were present in many individuals, most TCR sequences turned up only very rarely across donors. Cytomegalovirus status was reported to be diagnosed by the classifier with high specificity and sensitivity in both the original and validation cohorts. Some IMGT-functional V segments, including TRBV6-2 and TRBV6-3, could not be distinguished by the 87-base-pair reads and were therefore excluded. In a later analysis, some 18,000 TCR beta sequences were associated with specific HLA alleles at a false discovery rate of 0.05. HLA typing was unavailable for some donors at each locus, so association tests used only the typed subset.

CDR1 and CDR2, looked up from the germline V gene (reference sequence), are MNHNY and SVGAGI. V is shortened by 2 bases, J by 5 bases, and the region joining them spans 13 bases. There are 15 amino acids in the CDR3, from cysteine to phenylalanine inclusive. Only the CDR3 portion is preserved as DNA: 45 bases, with reading frame beginning at the first base. The source material was PBMCs. The TCR was taken from a man in his forties or fifties in good health and CMV-seropositive. The rearrangement joined TRBV6-6 to TRBJ2-1; the D gene identity is not certain. Here is the DNA: TGTGCCAGCAGTTACGTTGCATTAACTGACAATGAGCAGTTCTTC. Its protein is CASSYVALTDNEQFF.